Included here is one T cell receptor (beta chain) sequence, with context. Its target is not known. Within the sample, other DNA sequences also encode this same CDR3. The run depth of the assay was deep. Produced via immunoSEQ multiplex PCR; TCRdb's table is partial and in-frame only. In the table there are 2.3 million or so clones, 85% to 95% of which are singletons. This entry is derived from a study of shared clonotypes between healthy human individuals. A CD45RA-negative memory subset and a CD45RA+ naive subset were separated from the CD4+ cells. Study results and caveats: Donor clonotype sharing was expected to depend on sequencing depth.

This CDR3 has 16 residues. Germline CDR1 reads SGHRS; CDR2 reads YFSETQ. V lost 0 bases, J lost 5 bases, and 7 bases stayed unmatched. The TCR comes from a man aged 18 to 29 in good health. Some clones in this sample may be carry-over from other donors' samples. The sample comprised naive CD4+ T cells from PBMCs. Regarding subset: CD45RA+ positively selected. The J gene is TRBJ2-5, the V gene TRBV5-1; 10 bases line up with TRBD2. The CDR3 coding sequence is TGCGCCAGCAGCTTGGTTCTAGCGGGAGTGGGGGAGACCCAGTACTTC. Encoded protein: CASSLVLAGVGETQYF.